The 32 T cell receptor beta chains below all came from one sample that was sequenced in a study of shared clonotypes between healthy human individuals. Sequenced by immunoSEQ multiplex PCR; TCRdb stores in-frame clones only, minus some. The table has 780,000 or so clones, roughly 72% seen once; the top ten hold 1.8%. Specimen: memory CD4+ T cells sorted from blood. Subset meaning: CD45RA-negative fraction. The receptors originated from a woman in her 30s in good health.

V and J are TRBV19 and TRBJ2-1; D is tentatively TRBD1 or TRBD2 (5 bases each). V was shortened by 7 bases and J by 10 bases, with 20 bases between the two germline ends. The germline V gene encodes CDR1 LNHDA and CDR2 SQIVND (reference sequence). The CDR3 totals 14 residues. The CDR3 spells CASTPMGPVSEQFF. The CDR3 DNA reads as TGTGCCAGTACCCCCATGGGACCGGTTTCAGAGCAGTTCTTC.

The chain joins TRBV29-1 to TRBJ2-3; D is tentatively TRBD1 or TRBD2 (5 bases each). The germline gives CDR1 SQVTM, CDR2 ANQGSEA. The germline V and J ends were trimmed by 5 bases and 4 bases, with 13 bases remaining between them. This CDR3 contains 13 residues. The CDR3 bases are TGCAGCGTTAGGGACCGGGCGGCAGATACGCAGTATTTT. Translating gives CSVRDRAADTQYF.

The count of this clone is one. The V and J genes are TRBV15 and TRBJ2-7, with 11 bases identical to TRBD1. CDR1 and CDR2 from the germline V gene are LNHNV and YYDKDF (reference sequence). V lost 5 bases, J lost 6 bases, and 9 bases stayed unmatched. This CDR3 spans 15 amino acids. The CDR3 spells CATSGIGQGALEQYF. CDR3 in DNA: TGTGCCACCAGCGGTATTGGACAGGGGGCTCTCGAGCAGTACTTC.

The gene calls are TRBV5-6 and TRBJ2-1; D is unresolved. The CDR3 consists of 12 residues. The V end was cut by 4 bases, the J end by 5 bases, with 7 bases between. Germline CDR1 reads SGHDT; CDR2 reads YYEEEE. The CDR3 reads CASSRLDNEQFF. The CDR3 bases are TGTGCCAGCAGCCGACTGGACAATGAGCAGTTCTTC.

This clone was picked up a small number of times. The rearrangement uses TRBV11-2 and TRBJ1-1, with D possibly being TRBD1 (6 bases). Germline V CDR1 and CDR2: SGHAT, FQNNGV. Trimming left V 4 bases short and J 7 bases short, with 25 bases between. The CDR3 length is 17 residues. The CDR3 sequence: CASSSILAVTGGFEAFF. CDR3 DNA: TGTGCCAGCAGCTCCATACTAGCCGTGACAGGAGGGTTTGAAGCTTTCTTT.

The rearrangement joins TRBV2 to TRBJ2-1; perhaps TRBD1 as D (6 bases). This CDR3 spans 14 amino acids. Germline V CDR1 and CDR2: SNHLY, FYNNEI. The germline V and J ends were trimmed by 6 bases and 6 bases, with 15 bases remaining between them. The CDR3 nucleotides are TGTGCCAGCAGAAACCGGGACATACCCAATGAGCAGTTCTTC. Encoded protein: CASRNRDIPNEQFF.

The chain combines TRBV11-2 with TRBJ2-5; D not certain. The germline gives CDR1 SGHAT, CDR2 FQNNGV. The V end was cut by 1 base, the J end by 7 bases, with 10 bases between. The CDR3 covers 13 residues. CDR3 residues: CASSLAGIRTQYF. The CDR3 DNA reads TGTGCCAGCAGCTTAGCCGGTATTAGGACCCAGTACTTC.

This sequence joins TRBV18 and TRBJ2-7; either TRBD1 or TRBD2 may fit D (6 bases each). The CDR3 loop spans 14 amino acids. Trimming removed 3 bases at V and 4 bases at J, with 13 bases between. Looked up from germline, CDR1 is KGHSH and CDR2 is LQKENI. The CDR3 sequence is CASSPPGAIYEQYF. The CDR3 DNA follows: TGTGCCAGCTCACCCCCGGGGGCAATTTACGAGCAGTACTTC. The complete variable domain, with remaining parts taken from reference TRBV18 and TRBJ2-7, reads NAGVMQNPRHLVRRRGQEARLRCSPMKGHSHVYWYRQLPEEGLKFMVYLQKENIIDESGMPKERFSAEFPKEGPSILRIQQVVRGDSAAYFCASSPPGAIYEQYFGPGTRLTVT.

This clone was counted a single time. The rearrangement links TRBV6-5 to TRBJ2-3, with TRBD2 as a possible D gene (6 bases). From germline, CDR1 is MNHEY and CDR2 SVGAGI. The CDR3 has 16 amino acids. V was clipped by 2 bases and J by 2 bases, with 14 bases between them. DNA for the CDR3: TGTGCCAGCAGTTACGACGGAGCGGGCCTCACAGATACGCAGTATTTT. Translating gives CASSYDGAGLTDTQYF.

A word on this clone: A much larger clonotype is one base distant, so this may be a read error. Different DNA sequences within this sample yield the same CDR3. This rearrangement joins TRBV19 to TRBJ2-1; D gene unclear. Per the germline V gene, CDR1 is LNHDA and CDR2 is SQIVND (reference sequence). The length of the CDR3 is 11 residues. Between the trimmed V and J ends, which lost 3 bases and 4 bases, there was a span of 1 base. The CDR3 sequence: CASSIYNEQFF. CDR3 nucleotide sequence: TGTGCCAGTAGTATTTACAATGAGCAGTTCTTC.

The CDR3 spells CASSGAIQETQYF. The CDR3 coding sequence is TGCGCCAGCAGTGGTGCGATACAAGAGACCCAGTACTTC. The chain couples TRBV10-1 to TRBJ2-5; D is uncertain. This CDR3 comprises 13 residues. With 4 bases removed from V and 2 bases from J, the gap between germline ends came to 8 bases. Germline V gene data show CDR1 as WNHNN and CDR2 as SYGVQD (reference sequence).

Ten or more counts support this clone. The rearrangement joins TRBV7-2 to TRBJ1-6; weak D call: TRBD1 (6 bases). Germline-derived CDR1 and CDR2 are SGHTA and FQGNSA. The V end lost 5 bases, the J end lost 7 bases, and 15 bases lay between the germline ends. The CDR3 covers 15 residues. CDR3 coding DNA: TGTGCCAGCAGCAAGAACAGGGTTGGGAATTCACCCCTCCACTTT. Translating it yields CASSKNRVGNSPLHF.

The genes are TRBV7-2 and TRBJ2-2; 9 positions match TRBD2. Germline loops: CDR1 SGHTA, CDR2 FQGNSA. J was trimmed by 9 bases and V by 6 bases; bases with no gene match: 5. The CDR3 is 13 amino acids. The CDR3 sequence is CASRVAGARELFF. The DNA of the CDR3 is TGTGCCAGCAGGGTAGCGGGAGCGAGGGAGCTGTTTTTT.

There are a few counts of this clone. The J gene is TRBJ2-3, the V gene TRBV6-1; no clear D. Germline lookup yields CDR1 MNHNS and CDR2 SASEGT. Trimming shortened V by 5 bases and J by 6 bases, and 15 bases separated the two germline ends. The CDR3 has 14 residues. The CDR3 DNA reads TGTGCCAGCAGTCCCTCCTCCGTGTTGGATACGCAGTATTTT. Translation: CASSPSSVLDTQYF.

This clone was found once. This rearrangement joins TRBV28 to TRBJ2-7, with 8 bases identical to TRBD1. Germline V gives CDR1 MDHEN, CDR2 SYDVKM. With 6 bases clipped from V and 2 bases from J, the junction kept 9 bases outside the gene matches. This CDR3 has 15 residues. CDR3 sequence (DNA): TGTGCCAGCAGCCCGGGGACAGGAGTTCCCTACGAGCAGTACTTC. Encoded protein: CASSPGTGVPYEQYF. Based on the CDR3 plus reference TRBV28 and TRBJ2-7, the full variable domain is DVKVTQSSRYLVKRTGEKVFLECVQDMDHENMFWYRQDPGLGLRLIYFSYDVKMKEKGDIPEGYSVSREKKERFSLILESASTNQTSMYLCASSPGTGVPYEQYFGPGTRLTVT.

This chain connects TRBV6-5 to TRBJ1-3, with no clear D. V was pared by 4 bases and J by 4 bases, with 11 bases between. CDR3 size: 14 residues. Germline V gene sequence: CDR1 MNHEY, CDR2 SVGAGI. The CDR3 DNA reads as TGTGCCAGCAGTTCCCTAGGGAGAGGAAACACCATATATTTT. As protein: CASSSLGRGNTIYF.

V usage is TRBV6-1 and J usage is TRBJ1-1; TRBD1 agrees at 7 bases. Germline loops: CDR1 MNHNS, CDR2 SASEGT. The length of the CDR3 is 14 residues. The V gene end was trimmed by 6 bases and the J gene end by 3 bases; junction bases not matched to a gene: 7. CDR3 coding DNA: TGTGCCAGCAGCGTACAGGGGTGGGACACTGAAGCTTTCTTT. Translation: CASSVQGWDTEAFF.

The chain is built from TRBV19 and TRBJ1-5; 10 nucleotides agree with TRBD1. Germline V gives CDR1 LNHDA, CDR2 SQIVND (reference sequence). The CDR3 has 15 residues. V lost 7 bases, J lost 8 bases, and 11 bases stayed unmatched. The CDR3 DNA reads TGTGCCAGTACTACTCTAGGACAGGGGGTTGAGCCCCAGCATTTT. Translated, it gives CASTTLGQGVEPQHF.

This clone has more than one count but fewer than ten. The chain uses TRBV2 and TRBJ1-4; no firm D call. This CDR3 region has 14 residues. V lost 0 bases and J lost 5, with 7 bases in between. The germline V gene encodes CDR1 SNHLY and CDR2 FYNNEI. The DNA for the CDR3 is TGTGCCAGCAGTGAAGCTCACGCAAATGAAAAACTGTTTTTT. Translated: CASSEAHANEKLFF. The variable domain in full, with the rest retrieved from reference TRBV2 and TRBJ1-4, is EPEVTQTPSHQVTQMGQEVILRCVPISNHLYFYWYRQILGQKVEFLVSFYNNEISEKSEIFDDQFSVERPDGSNFTLKIRSTKLEDSAMYFCASSEAHANEKLFFGSGTQLSVL.

This clone was seen more than once but under ten times. At the DNA level, this CDR3 is encoded by other sequences in the same sample as well. The rearrangement links TRBV10-3 to TRBJ1-2, with TRBD1 matching over 7 bases. Germline CDR1 is ENHRY and CDR2 is SYGVKD. V was pared by 6 bases and J by 4 bases, with 5 bases of the junction left unmatched. CDR3 length: 13 amino acids. Here the CDR3 DNA reads TGTGCCATCAGCGAGGGACAGACCTATGGCTACACCTTC. It translates to CAISEGQTYGYTF.

About this clone: Other DNA sequences in this sample translate to the same CDR3. The V call is TRBV29-1, the J call TRBJ2-7, with a tentative D call TRBD2 (6 bases). V was clipped by 7 bases and J by 4 bases, with 20 bases between them. CDR1 is SQVTM and CDR2 is ANQGSEA in the germline V gene. This CDR3 comprises 14 residues. This CDR3 reads CSGVMGEVSYEQYF. The CDR3 coding sequence is TGCAGCGGCGTCATGGGGGAGGTATCTTACGAGCAGTACTTC.

The chain has TRBV28 and TRBJ2-5; the D is unclear. The CDR3 runs to 13 residues. Germline assignment: CDR1 MDHEN and CDR2 SYDVKM. With 3 bases removed from V and 4 bases from J, the gap between germline ends came to 9 bases. CDR3 in amino acids: CASSLSQTETQYF. CDR3 nucleotide sequence: TGTGCCAGCAGTTTGAGCCAGACAGAGACCCAGTACTTC.

The V call is TRBV5-1, the J call TRBJ2-5; 12 nucleotides align to TRBD1. The CDR3 consists of 16 residues. Germline values: CDR1 SGHRS, CDR2 YFSETQ. Unmatched junction bases numbered 7, after V lost 0 bases and J lost 7 bases. CDR3 region: CASSLVGTGGQGTQYF. The CDR3 DNA reads as TGCGCCAGCAGCTTGGTGGGGACAGGGGGCCAGGGGACCCAGTACTTC.

The rearrangement uses TRBV27 and TRBJ2-3, with 9 bases that match TRBD1. The CDR3 extends over 15 amino acids. Trimming at V came to 5 bases and at J to 2 bases, leaving 5 bases not matched to a gene. Germline-derived CDR1 and CDR2 are MNHEY and SMNVEV (reference sequence). Here the CDR3 reads CASSHGQGITDTQYF. CDR3 DNA: TGTGCCAGCAGTCATGGACAGGGGATCACAGATACGCAGTATTTT.

V is TRBV4-1 and J is TRBJ2-4; 8 bases line up with TRBD1. After removal of 5 bases from V and 2 bases from J, the junction contained 11 bases not matched to a gene. This CDR3 region has 17 residues. The germline CDR1 and CDR2 sequences are MGHRA and YSYEKL. The CDR3: CASSSLGQGRTKNIQYF. DNA for the CDR3: TGCGCCAGCAGCAGTCTCGGACAGGGTAGGACCAAAAACATTCAGTACTTC.

As for this clone: This may be a read error, as it is one base from a much larger clone. Additional DNA sequences in this sample encode the identical CDR3. V usage is TRBV7-2 and J usage is TRBJ2-5, with no clear D. The CDR3 sequence is 11 residues long. The germline V and J ends were trimmed by 0 bases and 5 bases, with 1 base remaining between them. CDR1 is SGHTA, CDR2 FQGNSA, per germline. For the CDR3, the DNA is TGTGCCAGCAGCTTAGCGGAGACCCAGTACTTC. The encoded protein is CASSLAETQYF.

About this clone itself: Other nucleotide sequences from this sample produce the same CDR3. This chain uses TRBV5-4 with TRBJ2-5; D is uncertain. Trimming took off 1 base at V and 5 bases at J, with 6 bases between the two ends. Germline V lookup: CDR1 SGHNT, CDR2 YYREEE (reference sequence). The length of the CDR3 is 12 residues. The CDR3 reads CASSLPQETQYF. Written as DNA, the CDR3 is TGTGCCAGCAGCTTGCCGCAGGAGACCCAGTACTTC.

This clone showed up many times. The sample contains more than one DNA sequence encoding this CDR3. V gene TRBV2 combines with J gene TRBJ2-5, with TRBD1 identical over 9 bases. Germline loops: CDR1 SNHLY, CDR2 FYNNEI. This CDR3 has 12 amino acids. V shed 6 bases, J shed 5 bases, and the junction held 1 base outside the gene matches. The CDR3 DNA follows: TGTGCCAGCAGGGGACAGGGCGAGACCCAGTACTTC. This translates into CASRGQGETQYF.

This clone was detected a few times. V gene TRBV28 combines with J gene TRBJ1-5, with D uncertain. This CDR3 region has 13 residues. Germline loops: CDR1 MDHEN, CDR2 SYDVKM. V lost 3 bases and J lost 9, with 12 bases in between. CDR3: CASSLRRLAPQHF. The CDR3 nucleotides read TGTGCCAGCAGTTTGCGGAGATTAGCGCCCCAGCATTTT. Based on the CDR3 plus reference TRBV28 and TRBJ1-5, the full variable domain is DVKVTQSSRYLVKRTGEKVFLECVQDMDHENMFWYRQDPGLGLRLIYFSYDVKMKEKGDIPEGYSVSREKKERFSLILESASTNQTSMYLCASSLRRLAPQHFGDGTRLSIL.

V usage is TRBV11-2 and J usage is TRBJ2-3; 8 bases line up with TRBD2. In germline, CDR1 is SGHAT, CDR2 FQNNGV. The V segment lost 4 bases and the J segment 4 bases; nucleotides outside the gene matches: 10. This CDR3 has 16 amino acids. The CDR3 DNA follows: TGTGCCAGCAGCTATCGAAGCGGGAGAAGTTCAGATACGCAGTATTTT. Its translation: CASSYRSGRSSDTQYF.

The chain carries TRBV25-1 and TRBJ1-3; TRBD1 is a possible D gene (6 bases). Per germline, CDR1 MGHDK and CDR2 SYGVNS. Trimming left V 9 bases short and J 3 bases short, with 18 bases between. This CDR3 has 15 residues. The CDR3, as DNA: TGTGCCAGTTCGGGGGCAAGACGACATGGAAACACCATATATTTT. Protein: CASSGARRHGNTIYF. Full variable domain (remainder filled in from reference TRBV25-1 and TRBJ1-3): EADIYQTPRYLVIGTGKKITLECSQTMGHDKMYWYQQDPGMELHLIHYSYGVNSTEKGDLSSESTVSRIRTEHFPLTLESARPSHTSQYLCASSGARRHGNTIYFGEGSWLTVV.

The genes are TRBV19 and TRBJ2-1; 8 positions match TRBD2. Per germline, CDR1 LNHDA and CDR2 SQIVND (reference sequence). The J segment lost 5 bases and the V segment lost 2 bases, leaving 2 bases of the junction unmatched. This CDR3 region has 14 residues. The CDR3 coding sequence is TGTGCCAGTAGTATAAGAGCGGGAGACAATGAGCAGTTCTTC. The encoded protein is CASSIRAGDNEQFF.